A single sample is the source of the 24 T cell receptor beta chains below, sequenced in a study of blood T cell repertoires in COVID-19. Produced via immunoSEQ multiplex PCR; TCRdb's table is partial and in-frame only. Found here are 170,000 or so clones, 80% to 85% of them singletons; the top ten hold less than 15%. Sample: peripheral blood. The receptors originated from a man aged 18 to 35 with active or convalescent COVID-19.

In its sample, this clone was seen once. The chain uses TRBV30 and TRBJ1-1; 9 positions agree with TRBD1. The CDR3 is 15 residues long. The J segment lost 5 bases and the V segment lost 2 bases, leaving 9 bases of the junction unmatched. Per the germline V gene, CDR1 is GTSNPN and CDR2 is SVGIG (reference sequence). CDR3 bases: TGTGCCTGGAGTACCGGGACAGGGAGGTCAACTGAAGCTTTCTTT. It encodes CAWSTGTGRSTEAFF.

V usage is TRBV7-9 and J usage is TRBJ2-1; 9 positions agree with TRBD2. Germline CDR1 is SEHNR and CDR2 is FQNEAQ (reference sequence). V lost 4 bases and J lost 8; bases outside the gene matches: 12. This CDR3 is built from 16 residues. The CDR3 DNA follows: TGTGCCAGCAGCTCCCAGGGCGGGAGGGCCATGTATGAGCAGTTCTTC. Protein product: CASSSQGGRAMYEQFF.

The V and J genes are TRBV5-4 and TRBJ1-1, with D possibly matching TRBD1 (5 bases). Trimming removed 4 bases from V and 2 bases from J, with 15 bases in between. The CDR3 totals 15 residues. Germline V CDR1 and CDR2: SGHNT, YYREEE (reference sequence). For the CDR3, the DNA is TGTGCCAGCAGCCCGACACAGGTAATCAACACTGAAGCTTTCTTT. Amino acid sequence: CASSPTQVINTEAFF.

This chain connects TRBV7-9 to TRBJ2-5, with D tentatively TRBD2 (6 bases). CDR1 SEHNR and CDR2 FQNEAQ come from the germline V gene (reference sequence). Trimming took 2 bases from V and 5 from J, leaving 9 bases between them. The CDR3 length is 13 residues. The CDR3 protein is CASSLPGSETQYF. The DNA of the CDR3 is TGTGCCAGCAGCTTACCCGGGAGCGAGACCCAGTACTTC.

The chain is built from TRBV10-3 and TRBJ2-3, with a tentative D call TRBD2 (6 bases). The CDR3 loop spans 13 amino acids. V was cut by 9 bases and J by 4 bases, with 14 bases left in between. From germline, CDR1 is ENHRY and CDR2 SYGVKD. CDR3 nucleotide sequence: TGTGCCATATCATGGGACTTCGCAGATACGCAGTATTTT. It translates to CAISWDFADTQYF.

The gene calls are TRBV9 and TRBJ2-2, with 8 bases identical to TRBD1. Germline trimming cut 6 bases from V and 2 bases from J; bases unmatched to any gene: 6. The CDR3 covers 15 residues. Germline CDR1 reads SGDLS; CDR2 reads YYNGEE. The CDR3 sequence is CASNVDRGNTGELFF. DNA of the CDR3: TGTGCCAGCAACGTCGACAGGGGTAACACCGGGGAGCTGTTTTTT.

The chain combines TRBV12-3 or TRBV12-4 with TRBJ1-2, with a weak D call TRBD1 (6 bases). With 7 bases removed from V and 4 bases from J, the gap between germline ends came to 10 bases. The CDR3 spans 12 residues. DNA of the CDR3: TGTGCCAGCACGGGGGGGCCCTATGGCTACACCTTC. Translating it yields CASTGGPYGYTF.

The CDR3 is CASSPHNALASEQFF. For the CDR3, the DNA is TGTGCCAGCAGTCCCCACAACGCGCTAGCGAGTGAGCAGTTCTTC. The V call is TRBV27, the J call TRBJ2-1, with D maybe TRBD2 (6 bases). This CDR3 has 15 residues. Germline values: CDR1 MNHEY, CDR2 SMNVEV (reference sequence). Trimming cost V 5 bases and J 9 bases, with 20 bases left between them.

This clone has a single count. The genes are TRBV24-1 and TRBJ2-1, with 10 bases fitting TRBD1. The ends lost 4 bases at V and 4 bases at J; junction bases unmatched: 9. The CDR3 runs to 17 residues. Germline V gene lookup returns CDR1 KGHDR and CDR2 SFDVKD. CDR3 protein: CATSERTGGMAYNEQFF. The CDR3 region has the DNA TGTGCCACCAGTGAACGGACAGGGGGGATGGCATACAATGAGCAGTTCTTC.

The chain employs TRBV19 and TRBJ1-6, with D maybe TRBD1 (6 bases). V was cut by 8 bases and J by 0 bases, with 8 bases left in between. This CDR3 spans 14 amino acids. Germline CDR1 is LNHDA and CDR2 is SQIVND (reference sequence). CDR3 in amino acids: CASGQSSYNSPLHF. The CDR3 DNA reads as TGTGCCAGTGGACAGAGCTCCTATAATTCACCCCTCCACTTT.

The rearrangement uses TRBV19 and TRBJ2-1; D is ambiguous. Trimming stripped 3 bases from V and 6 bases from J, with 9 bases between. The CDR3 loop spans 13 amino acids. Germline CDR1 is LNHDA and CDR2 is SQIVND (reference sequence). The CDR3 nucleotides are TGTGCCAGTAGTATTTCCCCGGGCAATGAGCAGTTCTTC. It yields the protein CASSISPGNEQFF. Drawing the rest from reference TRBV19 and TRBJ2-1, the complete variable domain is DGGITQSPKYLFRKEGQNVTLSCEQNLNHDAMYWYRQDPGQGLRLIYYSQIVNDFQKGDIAEGYSVSREKKESFPLTVTSAQKNPTAFYLCASSISPGNEQFFGPGTRLTVL.

The J gene is TRBJ2-5, the V gene TRBV24-1; possibly TRBD1 for D (5 bases). CDR1 and CDR2 (germline): KGHDR, SFDVKD. This CDR3 contains 13 residues. The V end lost 5 bases, the J end lost 4 bases, and 10 bases lay between the germline ends. This CDR3 is CATSVTERETQYF. CDR3 bases: TGTGCCACCAGTGTGACAGAAAGAGAGACCCAGTACTTC.

The chain is built from TRBV3-1 (or the pseudogene TRBV3-2) and TRBJ1-6; D remains unclear. CDR1 is LGHDT and CDR2 is YNNKEL in the germline V gene (reference sequence). Trimming left V 5 bases short and J 0 bases short, with 11 bases between. The CDR3 covers 16 residues. CDR3 residues: CASSSVFSSYNSPLHF. CDR3 DNA: TGTGCCAGCAGCTCGGTCTTTAGCTCCTATAATTCACCCCTCCACTTT.

The DNA of the CDR3 is TGCGCCAGCAGCACCAGACTAGGAGACTGGGCTTTCTTT. Amino acids: CASSTRLGDWAFF. This chain uses TRBV5-1 with TRBJ1-1; unclear D gene. V lost 4 bases, J lost 11 bases, and 18 bases lay in between. The CDR3 covers 13 residues. Germline V gives CDR1 SGHRS, CDR2 YFSETQ.

This chain connects TRBV2 to TRBJ2-7; 7 bases map to TRBD2. Germline CDR1 and CDR2: SNHLY and FYNNEI. The length of the CDR3 is 15 residues. V lost 6 bases and J lost 4; bases outside the gene matches: 12. For the CDR3, the DNA is TGTGCCAGCAGCCTACTGGGAGGGCGTTCTTACGAGCAGTACTTC. Its protein is CASSLLGGRSYEQYF.

A remark on this clone: Sequence at one end of the junction differs from germline and may be a read error. The gene calls are TRBV5-1 and TRBJ1-5, with D possibly being TRBD1 (6 bases). Germline CDR1 reads SGHRS; CDR2 reads YFSETQ. The length of the CDR3 is 14 residues. The CDR3 spells CASSLSGGKQPQHF. The CDR3 DNA reads TGCGCCAGCAGCTTATCGGGGGGCAAGCAGCCCCAGCATTTT.

V usage is TRBV2 and J usage is TRBJ2-5, with TRBD1 as a possible D gene (5 bases). This CDR3 contains 14 residues. Germline V gives CDR1 SNHLY, CDR2 FYNNEI. V gave up 8 bases and J gave up 3 bases, with 16 bases separating them. The CDR3 bases are TGTGCCAGCGTGTCAGGGTCATCGGAAGAGACCCAGTACTTC. It is translated as CASVSGSSEETQYF.

This chain joins TRBV5-1 and TRBJ2-1, with 7 bases fitting TRBD2. The CDR3 consists of 15 residues. Germline values: CDR1 SGHRS, CDR2 YFSETQ. Losses at the gene ends were 7 bases for V and 2 bases for J; bases not matched to a gene: 9. The CDR3 sequence: CASRTSLPTYNEQFF. CDR3 in DNA: TGCGCCAGCCGGACTAGTTTGCCAACCTACAATGAGCAGTTCTTC.

The V gene is TRBV29-1, the J gene TRBJ1-4, with TRBD1 as a possible D gene (5 bases). Trimming took off 1 base at V and 8 bases at J, with 14 bases between the two ends. The germline CDR1 and CDR2 sequences are SQVTM and ANQGSEA. This CDR3 has 14 residues. The CDR3 loop reads CSVEAGGEGEKLFF. The CDR3 DNA reads as TGCAGCGTTGAAGCTGGAGGGGAGGGGGAAAAACTGTTTTTT.

The chain employs TRBV28 and TRBJ1-5, with TRBD1 as a possible D gene (6 bases). This CDR3 has 16 residues. Trimming cost V 3 bases and J 8 bases, with 20 bases left between them. Per the germline V gene, CDR1 is MDHEN and CDR2 is SYDVKM. CDR3 DNA: TGTGCCAGCAGTTTCGGTGGGTTGCGGGGGGCAGAGCCCCAGCATTTT. Translation: CASSFGGLRGAEPQHF.

This clone came up once. The chain couples TRBV24-1 to TRBJ1-4; 7 bases align to TRBD1. Germline CDR1 reads KGHDR; CDR2 reads SFDVKD. The CDR3 has 16 amino acids. With V trimmed by 3 bases and J by 7 bases, 10 bases remained unmatched. The CDR3 sequence: CATSDLTGDVGEKLFF. In DNA form, the CDR3 reads TGTGCCACCAGTGATCTCACAGGGGACGTTGGTGAAAAACTGTTTTTT.

The chain has TRBV2 and TRBJ1-5; 7 bases agree with TRBD1. Germline loops: CDR1 SNHLY, CDR2 FYNNEI. There are 16 residues in the CDR3. Trimming cost V 2 bases and J 0 bases; bases outside gene matches: 4. CDR3 coding DNA: TGTGCCAGCAGTGAAAGGGACAGAAATAGCAATCAGCCCCAGCATTTT. This sequence encodes CASSERDRNSNQPQHF.

The V call is TRBV5-6, the J call TRBJ2-2; D gene uncertain. Trimming shortened V by 2 bases and J by 6 bases, and 5 bases separated the two germline ends. The CDR3 extends over 12 amino acids. Per germline, CDR1 SGHDT and CDR2 YYEEEE. The CDR3 region is CASSFAAGELFF. The CDR3 bases are TGTGCCAGCAGCTTCGCGGCCGGGGAGCTGTTTTTT.

The chain recombines TRBV6-5 with TRBJ1-1; D ambiguous. The V and J ends lost 6 bases and 7 bases respectively, with 12 bases between them. CDR3 length equals 12 residues. Looked up from germline, CDR1 is MNHEY and CDR2 is SVGAGI. The CDR3 sequence is CASSNPRGEAFF. DNA for the CDR3: TGTGCCAGCAGCAATCCTAGAGGTGAAGCTTTCTTT.